The next 27 T cell receptor beta chains were all read from a single sample in a study of T cell responses to AZD1222 COVID-19 vaccine. Profiling relied on immunoSEQ multiplex PCR, and the TCRdb table lists in-frame clones only, not all of them. The sample records approximately 120,000 clones, about 90% being singletons. Sequences were derived from peripheral blood, sampled 28 days after the second AZD1222 dose. These receptors were collected from an adult who received the AZD1222 COVID-19 vaccine.

The V and J genes are TRBV7-9 and TRBJ1-2; D remains unclear. V lost 4 bases and J 6 bases, leaving 24 bases between the germline ends. The CDR3 consists of 17 residues. Germline-derived CDR1 and CDR2 are SEHNR and FQNEAQ (reference sequence). Written as DNA, the CDR3 is TGTGCCAGCAGCTCGGGCTTCGGTATTGGACTTAAGAATGGCTACACCTTC. Its translation is CASSSGFGIGLKNGYTF.

The chain joins TRBV6-5 to TRBJ1-5; D remains ambiguous. Germline V gene data show CDR1 as MNHEY and CDR2 as SVGAGI. There are 14 residues in the CDR3. Trimming removed 5 bases at V and 5 bases at J, with 13 bases between. CDR3 protein: CASSLKPSYQPQHF. CDR3 DNA: TGTGCCAGCAGTCTTAAGCCGAGCTATCAGCCCCAGCATTTT.

The V gene is TRBV30, the J gene TRBJ1-2; D is possibly TRBD1 (5 bases). The CDR3 runs 14 residues. CDR1 is GTSNPN, CDR2 SVGIG, per germline (reference sequence). V was cut by 2 bases and J by 4 bases, with 14 bases left in between. This CDR3 reads CAWSSEGRGYGYTF. DNA of the CDR3: TGTGCCTGGAGTAGCGAGGGAAGGGGCTATGGCTACACCTTC.

The chain employs TRBV7-9 and TRBJ1-2, with 11 bases matching TRBD1. The CDR3 has 15 amino acids. The ends lost 5 bases at V and 3 bases at J; junction bases unmatched: 5. CDR1 SEHNR and CDR2 FQNEAQ come from the germline V gene (reference sequence). In DNA form, the CDR3 reads TGTGCCAGCAGCGCGCGGACAGGGGGCGACTATGGCTACACCTTC. It specifies CASSARTGGDYGYTF.

The J gene is TRBJ2-7, the V gene TRBV28, with 11 bases identical to TRBD2. This CDR3 has 15 residues. Germline V CDR1 and CDR2: MDHEN, SYDVKM. The V segment lost 4 bases and the J segment 2 bases; nucleotides outside the gene matches: 4. The CDR3 sequence is CASSSTTSGAYEQYF. The CDR3 nucleotides read TGTGCCAGCAGTTCAACGACTAGCGGGGCCTACGAGCAGTACTTC.

The rearrangement uses TRBV11-2 and TRBJ2-3; no reliable D call. Germline CDR1 reads SGHAT; CDR2 reads FQNNGV. Trimming pared 6 bases from V and 2 bases from J, leaving 9 bases between. The CDR3 runs 13 residues. This CDR3 is CASRVATTDTQYF. CDR3 sequence (DNA): TGTGCCAGCAGGGTGGCTACCACAGATACGCAGTATTTT.

The rearrangement joins TRBV9 to TRBJ2-3; 11 bases are shared with TRBD2. The length of the CDR3 is 16 residues. The ends lost 2 bases at V and 3 bases at J; junction bases unmatched: 5. Germline lookup yields CDR1 SGDLS and CDR2 YYNGEE. The DNA of the CDR3 is TGTGCCAGCAGCGTTACTAGCGGGAGTTGGACAGATACGCAGTATTTT. Amino acids: CASSVTSGSWTDTQYF.

DNA of the CDR3: TGTGCCAGCAAGGGCTCTCGGGACCCAAGTCCAGATACGCAGTATTTT. As protein: CASKGSRDPSPDTQYF. The chain has TRBV14 and TRBJ2-3; D may correspond to TRBD1 or TRBD2 (5 bases each). This CDR3 contains 16 residues. V dropped 7 bases and J dropped 4 bases, with 21 bases sitting between them. Per germline, CDR1 SGHDN and CDR2 FVKESK.

The chain employs TRBV7-9 and TRBJ1-4; D uncertain. V was trimmed by 5 bases and J by 8 bases, leaving 12 bases between them. Germline V lookup: CDR1 SEHNR, CDR2 FQNEAQ (reference sequence). This CDR3 has 13 amino acids. The DNA of the CDR3 is TGTGCCAGCAGCCGCCAACATAGGGAAAAACTGTTTTTT. Translated, it gives CASSRQHREKLFF.

On this clone itself: Other DNA sequences within the sample encode an identical CDR3. The chain joins TRBV9 to TRBJ1-2; the D is unclear. Germline V gives CDR1 SGDLS, CDR2 YYNGEE. The CDR3 has 13 amino acids. V gave up 1 base and J gave up 2 bases, with 6 bases separating them. The chain's CDR3 is CASSVQGNYGYTF. CDR3 nucleotide sequence: TGTGCCAGCAGCGTACAAGGGAACTATGGCTACACCTTC. The entire variable domain, with the rest obtained from reference TRBV9 and TRBJ1-2, is as follows: DSGVTQTPKHLITATGQRVTLRCSPRSGDLSVYWYQQSLDQGLQFLIQYYNGEERAKGNILERFSAQQFPDLHSELNLSSLELGDSALYFCASSVQGNYGYTFGSGTRLTVV.

This chain connects TRBV5-1 to TRBJ2-7; no reliable D call. The CDR3 is 15 amino acids. Trimming pared 0 bases from V and 0 bases from J, leaving 10 bases between. The germline V gene encodes CDR1 SGHRS and CDR2 YFSETQ. The CDR3 protein is CASSLAPSVSYEQYF. The CDR3 DNA follows: TGCGCCAGCAGCTTGGCCCCCAGCGTCTCCTACGAGCAGTACTTC.

The chain recombines TRBV7-9 with TRBJ1-1; 9 nucleotides agree with TRBD1. The CDR3 has 18 residues. V shed 4 bases and J 1 base; nucleotides not matched to a gene: 13. Looked up from germline, CDR1 is SEHNR and CDR2 is FQNEAQ (reference sequence). For the CDR3, the DNA is TGTGCCAGCAGCTCAAGGGGTATAGGACAGGGGAGGAACACTGAAGCTTTCTTT. It yields the protein CASSSRGIGQGRNTEAFF.

The gene calls are TRBV27 and TRBJ1-2; unclear D gene. The CDR3 covers 14 residues. The ends were cut back, 6 bases at V and 4 bases at J, with 15 bases in the middle. Germline V gene data show CDR1 as MNHEY and CDR2 as SMNVEV (reference sequence). The CDR3 is CASSPKPDSYGYTF. The CDR3, as DNA: TGTGCCAGCAGCCCTAAACCGGACTCCTATGGCTACACCTTC.

V is TRBV19 and J is TRBJ1-5; a weak D match, TRBD1 (5 bases). The germline V gene has CDR1 LNHDA and CDR2 SQIVND (reference sequence). This CDR3 has 15 residues. V lost 3 bases, J lost 3 bases, and 12 bases lay in between. The chain's CDR3 is CASSIGQGPNQPQHF. The CDR3 nucleotides read TGTGCCAGTAGTATCGGGCAGGGACCCAATCAGCCCCAGCATTTT.

V is TRBV10-3 and J is TRBJ1-2; a weak D match, TRBD1 (5 bases). Trimming took off 7 bases at V and 4 bases at J, with 22 bases between the two ends. The CDR3 is 16 amino acids. Per germline, CDR1 ENHRY and CDR2 SYGVKD. This CDR3 is CAITGGGTSGSYGYTF. For the CDR3, the DNA is TGTGCCATCACTGGAGGAGGGACTAGCGGGTCCTATGGCTACACCTTC.

The V and J genes are TRBV30 and TRBJ1-1; unclear D gene. The germline gives CDR1 GTSNPN, CDR2 SVGIG (reference sequence). The CDR3 has 15 residues. Trimming pared 2 bases from V and 2 bases from J, leaving 15 bases between. In DNA form, the CDR3 reads TGTGCCTGGAGTCATTTTTCCGGCGGAAACACTGAAGCTTTCTTT. It yields the protein CAWSHFSGGNTEAFF.

This clone was observed a single time. The V and J genes are TRBV20-1 and TRBJ1-1; D gene unclear. The CDR3 is 13 residues long. With 3 bases removed from V and 2 bases from J, the gap between germline ends came to 10 bases. From germline, CDR1 is DFQATT and CDR2 SNEGSKA (reference sequence). Written as DNA, the CDR3 is TGCAGTGCTAGTAAGACTCCAAACACTGAAGCTTTCTTT. Amino acid sequence: CSASKTPNTEAFF.

This sequence joins TRBV6-2 or TRBV6-3 and TRBJ2-1; D unclear. Germline V gene data show CDR1 as MNHEY and CDR2 as SVGEGT. CDR3 length: 13 residues. V lost 0 bases, J lost 7 bases, and 7 bases lay in between. CDR3 sequence reads: CASSYSFANEQFF. CDR3 in DNA: TGTGCCAGCAGTTACTCGTTCGCTAATGAGCAGTTCTTC.

The genes are TRBV18 and TRBJ1-5; no clear D gene. CDR1 and CDR2 (germline): KGHSH, LQKENI. CDR3 length: 14 residues. V was shortened by 3 bases and J by 6 bases, with 12 bases between the two germline ends. DNA for the CDR3: TGTGCCAGCTCACCGGCCGCCATGGGTCAGCCCCAGCATTTT. Its protein is CASSPAAMGQPQHF.

This clone was observed once. The CDR3 coding sequence is TGCAGCGTTGGTCAGGTTGGGGGGGCTGAAGCTTTCTTT. Protein product: CSVGQVGGAEAFF. V and J are TRBV29-1 and TRBJ1-1; D is possibly TRBD1 (5 bases). V lost 4 bases and J 6 bases, leaving 15 bases between the germline ends. CDR3 size: 13 residues. Germline-derived CDR1 and CDR2 are SQVTM and ANQGSEA.

V gene TRBV29-1 combines with J gene TRBJ1-1, with a tentative D call TRBD1 (5 bases). Germline assignment: CDR1 SQVTM and CDR2 ANQGSEA. There are 14 residues in the CDR3. Trimming cost V 1 base and J 3 bases, with 12 bases left between them. The CDR3 is CSVEGAGRYTEAFF. The DNA for the CDR3 is TGCAGCGTTGAAGGGGCAGGGAGGTACACTGAAGCTTTCTTT. The complete variable domain, with remaining parts taken from reference TRBV29-1 and TRBJ1-1, reads SAVISQKPSRDICQRGTSLTIQCQVDSQVTMMFWYRQQPGQSLTLIATANQGSEATYESGFVIDKFPISRPNLTFSTLTVSNMSPEDSSIYLCSVEGAGRYTEAFFGQGTRLTVV.

The V gene is TRBV6-5, the J gene TRBJ2-2; TRBD1 aligns across 8 bases. CDR1 and CDR2 from the germline V gene are MNHEY and SVGAGI. The CDR3 is 15 residues long. V lost 8 bases, J lost 7 bases, and 12 bases stayed unmatched. The CDR3 reads CASLSRQGSSGELFF. In nucleotides, the CDR3 is TGTGCCAGCTTGTCACGACAGGGGTCTAGCGGGGAGCTGTTTTTT.

J is TRBJ2-3 and V is TRBV4-1; 7 nucleotides line up with TRBD1. Looked up from germline, CDR1 is MGHRA and CDR2 is YSYEKL. Losses at the gene ends were 3 bases for V and 2 bases for J; bases not matched to a gene: 5. The CDR3 runs to 15 residues. For the CDR3, the DNA is TGCGCCAGCAGCCAGCAAGACAGGGACACAGATACGCAGTATTTT. It encodes CASSQQDRDTDTQYF.

Ten or more counts support this clone. The identical CDR3 is also encoded by other nucleotide sequences in the sample. The chain has TRBV7-3 and TRBJ1-1; D remains unclear. The germline CDR1 and CDR2 sequences are SGHTA and FQGTGA. Trimming stripped 1 base from V and 1 base from J, with 4 bases between. CDR3 length: 13 residues. Written as DNA, the CDR3 is TGTGCCAGCAGCTTAAGTGCGAACACTGAAGCTTTCTTT. Amino acids: CASSLSANTEAFF.

The chain uses TRBV7-8 and TRBJ2-3; 7 nucleotides agree with TRBD2. The germline CDR1 and CDR2 sequences are SGHVS and FQNEAQ. V trimming: 4 bases; J trimming: 6 bases; junction bases outside the gene matches: 16. There are 17 residues in the CDR3. The CDR3 loop reads CASSSLTGTKGLDTQYF. DNA of the CDR3: TGTGCCAGCAGCTCATTAACCGGGACTAAGGGGTTGGATACGCAGTATTTT.

The chain links TRBV14 to TRBJ2-7; D perhaps matches TRBD2 (6 bases). Germline V gives CDR1 SGHDN, CDR2 FVKESK. The CDR3 extends over 14 amino acids. Trimming removed 5 bases from V and 0 bases from J, with 11 bases in between. The CDR3 coding sequence is TGTGCCAGCAGCTTTCCCGGGAGCTCCTACGAGCAGTACTTC. This sequence encodes CASSFPGSSYEQYF.

The rearrangement links TRBV4-3 to TRBJ2-3; 14 bases match TRBD2. The CDR3 is made up of 17 amino acids. Unmatched junction bases numbered 7, after V lost 0 bases and J lost 8 bases. Germline loops: CDR1 LGHNA, CDR2 YSLEER. CDR3 DNA sequence: TGCGCCAGCAGCCAAGATATGACTAGCGGGAGGGCCTCTACGCAGTATTTT. This sequence encodes CASSQDMTSGRASTQYF.